This T cell receptor beta chain came from a study of blood T cell repertoires in COVID-19. As for the study in general: Spain, Italy and the United States supplied samples that represented acute and convalescent COVID-19. Sources were T cells, B-cell-depleted T cells, or PBMCs; the material itself was cDNA or gDNA.

The V end was cut by 5 bases, the J end by 0 bases, with 9 bases between. The CDR3 runs to 14 residues. Germline CDR1 SGHTA, CDR2 FQGNSA. Original processing notes: How many nucleated cells were present was estimated from reference gene primer amplification. Sequencing used immunoSEQ multiplex PCR; TCRdb keeps in-frame clones, though not all of them. That table gives V, J and clone size, and the DNA gave D and trimming. The sample includes more than 50,000 clones, roughly 77% seen only once; the top ten take 9% to 10%. The sample consisted of peripheral blood. This TCR came from a human donor in a cohort sampled during active COVID-19. The genes are TRBV7-2 and TRBJ2-3; weak D call: TRBD2 (6 bases). The CDR3 here is CASSTSSSTDTQYF. CDR3 sequence (DNA): TGTGCCAGCAGCACTAGCAGTAGCACAGATACGCAGTATTTT.